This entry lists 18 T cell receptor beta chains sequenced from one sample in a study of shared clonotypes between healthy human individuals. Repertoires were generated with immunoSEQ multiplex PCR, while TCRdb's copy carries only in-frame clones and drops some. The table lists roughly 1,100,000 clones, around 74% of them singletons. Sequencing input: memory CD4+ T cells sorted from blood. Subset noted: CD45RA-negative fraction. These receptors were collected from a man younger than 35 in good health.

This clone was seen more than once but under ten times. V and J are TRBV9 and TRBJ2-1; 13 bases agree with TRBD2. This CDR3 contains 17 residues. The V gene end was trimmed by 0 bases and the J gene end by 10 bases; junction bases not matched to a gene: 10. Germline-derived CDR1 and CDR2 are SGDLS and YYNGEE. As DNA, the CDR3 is TGTGCCAGCAGCGTAGAAACTAGCGGGAGGGTGCTTGGGGAGCAGTTCTTC. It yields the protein CASSVETSGRVLGEQFF.

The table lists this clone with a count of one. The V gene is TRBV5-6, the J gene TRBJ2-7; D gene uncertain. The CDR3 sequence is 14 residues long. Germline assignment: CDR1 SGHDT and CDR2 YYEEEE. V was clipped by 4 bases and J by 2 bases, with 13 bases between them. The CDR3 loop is CASSTTAWPYEQYF. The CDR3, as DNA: TGTGCCAGCAGCACTACTGCGTGGCCCTACGAGCAGTACTTC.

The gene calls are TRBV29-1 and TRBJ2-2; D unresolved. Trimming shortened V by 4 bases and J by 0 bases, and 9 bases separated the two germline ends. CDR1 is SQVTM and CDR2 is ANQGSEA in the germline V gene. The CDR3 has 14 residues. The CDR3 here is CSVGRQTNTGELFF. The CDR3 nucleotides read TGCAGCGTTGGTAGGCAGACGAACACCGGGGAGCTGTTTTTT.

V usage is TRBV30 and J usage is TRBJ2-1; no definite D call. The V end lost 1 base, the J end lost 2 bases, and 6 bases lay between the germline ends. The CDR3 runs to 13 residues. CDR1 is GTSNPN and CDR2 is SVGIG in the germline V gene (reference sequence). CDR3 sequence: CAWSGSPYNEQFF. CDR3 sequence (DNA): TGTGCCTGGAGTGGCAGCCCCTACAATGAGCAGTTCTTC.

CDR3: CASSNNRGDTQYF. CDR3 bases: TGTGCCAGCAGTAACAACAGAGGAGATACGCAGTATTTT. The gene calls are TRBV2 and TRBJ2-3; no definite D call. V lost 5 bases, J lost 5 bases, and 11 bases lay in between. This CDR3 has 13 residues. Germline V gene lookup returns CDR1 SNHLY and CDR2 FYNNEI.

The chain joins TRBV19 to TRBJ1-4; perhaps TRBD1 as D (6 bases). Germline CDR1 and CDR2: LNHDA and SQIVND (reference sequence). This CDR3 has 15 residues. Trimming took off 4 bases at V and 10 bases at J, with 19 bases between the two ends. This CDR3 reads CASSTVTGPNAKLFF. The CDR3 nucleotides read TGTGCCAGTAGTACGGTGACAGGTCCCAACGCAAAACTGTTTTTT.

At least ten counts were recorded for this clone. CDR3 protein: CASSEMGRDNQPQHF. As DNA, the CDR3 is TGTGCCAGCAGTGAGATGGGACGGGACAATCAGCCCCAGCATTTT. The chain uses TRBV2 and TRBJ1-5; possibly TRBD1 for D (5 bases). Trimming left V 3 bases short and J 3 bases short, with 12 bases between. Germline V gene lookup returns CDR1 SNHLY and CDR2 FYNNEI. The CDR3 contains 15 residues.

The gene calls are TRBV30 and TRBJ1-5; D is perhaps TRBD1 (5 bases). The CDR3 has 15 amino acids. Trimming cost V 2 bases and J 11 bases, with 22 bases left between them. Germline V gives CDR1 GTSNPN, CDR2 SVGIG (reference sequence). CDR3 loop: CAWSNPGTSRESQHF. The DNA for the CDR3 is TGTGCCTGGAGTAACCCGGGGACGTCCAGAGAGTCCCAGCATTTT. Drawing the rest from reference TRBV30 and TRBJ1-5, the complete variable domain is SQTIHQWPATLVQPVGSPLSLECTVEGTSNPNLYWYRQAAGRGLQLLFYSVGIGQISSEVPQNLSASRPQDRQFILSSKKLLLSDSGFYLCAWSNPGTSRESQHFGDGTRLSIL.

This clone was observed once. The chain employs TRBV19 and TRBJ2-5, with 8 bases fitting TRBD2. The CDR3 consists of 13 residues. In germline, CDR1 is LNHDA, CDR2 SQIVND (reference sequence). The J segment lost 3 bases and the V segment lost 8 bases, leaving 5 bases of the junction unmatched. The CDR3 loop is CASARAGEETQYF. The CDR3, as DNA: TGTGCCAGTGCTCGAGCGGGAGAAGAGACCCAGTACTTC.

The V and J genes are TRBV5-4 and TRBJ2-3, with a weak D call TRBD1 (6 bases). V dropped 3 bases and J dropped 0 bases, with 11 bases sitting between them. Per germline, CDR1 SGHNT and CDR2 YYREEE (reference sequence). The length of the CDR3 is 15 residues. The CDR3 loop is CASSSQGPSTDTQYF. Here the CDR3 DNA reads TGTGCCAGCAGCTCACAGGGACCCAGCACAGATACGCAGTATTTT.

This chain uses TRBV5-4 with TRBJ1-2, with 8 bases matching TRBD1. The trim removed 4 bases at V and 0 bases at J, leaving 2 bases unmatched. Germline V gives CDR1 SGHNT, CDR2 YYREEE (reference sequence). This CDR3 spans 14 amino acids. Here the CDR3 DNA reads TGTGCCAGCAGCCGGGACAGGCCTAACTATGGCTACACCTTC. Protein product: CASSRDRPNYGYTF.

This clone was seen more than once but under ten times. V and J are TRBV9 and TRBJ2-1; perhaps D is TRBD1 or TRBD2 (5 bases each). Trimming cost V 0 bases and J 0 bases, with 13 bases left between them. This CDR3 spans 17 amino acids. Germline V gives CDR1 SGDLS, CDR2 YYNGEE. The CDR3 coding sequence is TGTGCCAGCAGCGTAGGAGGGGTCGGATTCTCCTACAATGAGCAGTTCTTC. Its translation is CASSVGGVGFSYNEQFF.

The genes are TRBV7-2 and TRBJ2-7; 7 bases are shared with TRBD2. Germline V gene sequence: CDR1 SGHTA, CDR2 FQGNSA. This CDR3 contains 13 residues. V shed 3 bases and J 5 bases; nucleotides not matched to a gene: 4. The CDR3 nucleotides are TGTGCCAGCAGCTTCGGCGGGAGCAACGAGCAGTACTTC. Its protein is CASSFGGSNEQYF.

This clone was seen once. The CDR3 region is CASSLLSYRGVNTGELFF. DNA of the CDR3: TGTGCCAGCAGCTTACTCTCTTACAGGGGGGTGAACACCGGGGAGCTGTTTTTT. The chain joins TRBV7-6 to TRBJ2-2, with 8 positions matching TRBD1. The CDR3 covers 18 residues. Germline V gene lookup returns CDR1 SGHVS and CDR2 FNYEAQ. J lost 1 base, V lost 2 bases, and 9 bases had no gene match.

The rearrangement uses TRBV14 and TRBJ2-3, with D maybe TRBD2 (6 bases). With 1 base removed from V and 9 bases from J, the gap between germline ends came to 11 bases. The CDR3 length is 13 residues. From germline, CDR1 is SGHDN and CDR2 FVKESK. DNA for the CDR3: TGTGCCAGCAGCCAAGGCCGCCTAGCGACGCAGTATTTT. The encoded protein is CASSQGRLATQYF.

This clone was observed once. The CDR3 loop is CASSSDYGYTF. CDR3 in DNA: TGTGCCAGCAGCTCAGACTATGGCTACACCTTC. The chain is built from TRBV9 and TRBJ1-2; unclear D gene. The CDR3 is 11 residues long. Trimming left V 4 bases short and J 3 bases short, with 4 bases between. Germline assignment: CDR1 SGDLS and CDR2 YYNGEE.

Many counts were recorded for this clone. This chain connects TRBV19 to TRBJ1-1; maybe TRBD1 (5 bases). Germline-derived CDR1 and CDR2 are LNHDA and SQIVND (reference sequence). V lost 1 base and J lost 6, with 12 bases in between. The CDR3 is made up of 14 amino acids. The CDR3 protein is CASSIVADKAEAFF. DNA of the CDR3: TGTGCCAGTAGTATAGTTGCGGACAAGGCTGAAGCTTTCTTT.

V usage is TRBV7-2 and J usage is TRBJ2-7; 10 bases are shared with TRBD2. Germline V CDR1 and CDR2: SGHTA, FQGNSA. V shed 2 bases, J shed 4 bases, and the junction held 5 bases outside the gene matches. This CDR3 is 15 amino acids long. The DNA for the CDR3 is TGTGCCAGCAGCTTATTCTCTAGCGGGAGTTACGAGCAGTACTTC. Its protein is CASSLFSSGSYEQYF.